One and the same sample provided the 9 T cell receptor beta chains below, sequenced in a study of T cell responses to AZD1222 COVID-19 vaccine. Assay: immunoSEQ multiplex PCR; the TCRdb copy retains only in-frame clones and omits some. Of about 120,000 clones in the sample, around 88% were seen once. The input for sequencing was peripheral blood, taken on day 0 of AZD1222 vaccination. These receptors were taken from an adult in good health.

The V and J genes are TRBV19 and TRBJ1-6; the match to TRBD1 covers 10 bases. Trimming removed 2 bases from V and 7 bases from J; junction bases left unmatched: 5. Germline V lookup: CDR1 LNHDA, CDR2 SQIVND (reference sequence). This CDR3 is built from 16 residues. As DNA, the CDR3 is TGTGCCAGTAGTATACCAGGACAGGGGGACAATTCACCCCTCCACTTT. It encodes CASSIPGQGDNSPLHF. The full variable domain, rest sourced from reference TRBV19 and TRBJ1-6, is DGGITQSPKYLFRKEGQNVTLSCEQNLNHDAMYWYRQDPGQGLRLIYYSQIVNDFQKGDIAEGYSVSREKKESFPLTVTSAQKNPTAFYLCASSIPGQGDNSPLHFGNGTRLTVT.

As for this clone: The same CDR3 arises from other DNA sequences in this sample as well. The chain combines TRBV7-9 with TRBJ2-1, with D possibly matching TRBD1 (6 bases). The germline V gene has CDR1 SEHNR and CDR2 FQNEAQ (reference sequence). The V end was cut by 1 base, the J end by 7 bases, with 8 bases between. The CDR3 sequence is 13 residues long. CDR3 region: CASSLGQGNEQFF. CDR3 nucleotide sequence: TGTGCCAGCAGCTTAGGCCAGGGGAATGAGCAGTTCTTC.

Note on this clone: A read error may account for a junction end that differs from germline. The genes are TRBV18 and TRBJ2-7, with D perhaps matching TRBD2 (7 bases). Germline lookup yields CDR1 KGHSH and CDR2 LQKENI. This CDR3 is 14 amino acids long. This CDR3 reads CATSRGAGAYEQYF. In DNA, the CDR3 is TGTGCCACCTCACGGGGGGCAGGAGCCTACGAGCAGTACTTC.

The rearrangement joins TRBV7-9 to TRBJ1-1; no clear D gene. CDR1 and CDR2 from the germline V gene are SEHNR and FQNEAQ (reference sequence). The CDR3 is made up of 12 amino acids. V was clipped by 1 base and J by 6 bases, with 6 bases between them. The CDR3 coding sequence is TGTGCCAGCAGCTTAGGGGGATCTGAAGCTTTCTTT. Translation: CASSLGGSEAFF.

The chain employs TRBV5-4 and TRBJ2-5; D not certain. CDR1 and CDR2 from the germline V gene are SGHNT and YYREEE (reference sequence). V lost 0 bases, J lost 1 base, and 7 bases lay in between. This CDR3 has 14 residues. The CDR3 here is CASSLAHSQETQYF. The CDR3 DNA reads TGTGCCAGCAGCTTGGCACACAGCCAAGAGACCCAGTACTTC.

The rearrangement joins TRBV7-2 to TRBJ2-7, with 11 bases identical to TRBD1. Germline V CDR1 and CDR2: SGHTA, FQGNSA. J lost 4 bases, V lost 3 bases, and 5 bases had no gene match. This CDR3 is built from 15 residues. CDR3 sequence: CASSLDRGRFYEQYF. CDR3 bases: TGTGCCAGCAGCTTGGACAGGGGGCGGTTTTACGAGCAGTACTTC. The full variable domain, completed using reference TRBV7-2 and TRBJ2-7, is GAGVSQSPSNKVTEKGKDVELRCDPISGHTALYWYRQSLGQGLEFLIYFQGNSAPDKSGLPSDRFSAERTGGSVSTLTIQRTQQEDSAVYLCASSLDRGRFYEQYFGPGTRLTVT.

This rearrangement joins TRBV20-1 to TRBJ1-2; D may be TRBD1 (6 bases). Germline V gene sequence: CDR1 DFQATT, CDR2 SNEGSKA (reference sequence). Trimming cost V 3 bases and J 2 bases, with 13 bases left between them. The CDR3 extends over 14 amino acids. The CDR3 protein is CSASESGANYGYTF. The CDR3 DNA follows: TGCAGTGCTAGTGAGTCAGGGGCGAACTATGGCTACACCTTC.

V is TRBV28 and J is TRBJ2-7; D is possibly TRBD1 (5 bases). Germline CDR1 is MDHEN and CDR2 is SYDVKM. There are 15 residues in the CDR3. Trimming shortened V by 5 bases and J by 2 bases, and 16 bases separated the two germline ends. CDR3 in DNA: TGTGCCAGCAGTCCTCTTAGGGGCGAAACCTACGAGCAGTACTTC. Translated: CASSPLRGETYEQYF. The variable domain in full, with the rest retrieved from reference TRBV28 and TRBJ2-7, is DVKVTQSSRYLVKRTGEKVFLECVQDMDHENMFWYRQDPGLGLRLIYFSYDVKMKEKGDIPEGYSVSREKKERFSLILESASTNQTSMYLCASSPLRGETYEQYFGPGTRLTVT.

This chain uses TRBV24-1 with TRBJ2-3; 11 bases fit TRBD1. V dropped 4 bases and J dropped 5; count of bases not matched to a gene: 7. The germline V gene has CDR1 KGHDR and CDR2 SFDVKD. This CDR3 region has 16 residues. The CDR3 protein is CATSEWTGGRGDTQYF. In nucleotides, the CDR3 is TGTGCCACCAGTGAGTGGACAGGGGGCCGGGGAGATACGCAGTATTTT.